The clone carrying this T cell receptor (beta chain) was detected only once. The antigen is unknown. This sample stems from a study of cytomegalovirus exposure and HLA in healthy donors. Findings of the study overall: As was reported, the HLA-A and HLA-B alleles of most subjects were accurately predicted from TCR beta sequences. In a later analysis, CMV-associated beta chains were mostly HLA-associated, it appeared. A highly shared variant cluster was judged a likely technical artifact.

Both 60 Vbeta primers and 13 Jbeta primers went into the PCR. Libraries were prepared by immunoSEQ multiplex PCR; TCRdb keeps only in-frame clonotypes and omits some of them. The sample has fewer than 200,000 clones; 75% to 80% are singletons. The germline gives CDR1 SEHNR, CDR2 FQNEAQ (reference sequence). This CDR3 has 13 amino acids. Trimming removed 5 bases at V and 10 bases at J, with 15 bases between. This sequence joins TRBV7-9 and TRBJ2-1; maybe TRBD2 (5 bases). Source material: PBMCs. The clonotype comes from a woman aged 45-65 years in good health and CMV-seropositive. The CDR3 region has the DNA TGTGCCAGCAGCGGCCAGTCAGGCGGGGAGCAGTTCTTC. Amino acid sequence: CASSGQSGGEQFF.